Listed below are T cell receptor beta chains from one sample, sequenced in a study of cytomegalovirus exposure and HLA in healthy donors. The table came from immunoSEQ multiplex PCR; TCRdb's copy has only in-frame clones and leaves some out. The sample lists fewer than 250,000 clones; over 60% were seen once. The sample was PBMCs. Receptors were obtained from a man aged 25 to 40 in good health and CMV-seropositive. The CDR3 runs from the conserved cysteine through the conserved F or W. A D gene is named only where the DNA matches it firmly. Only part of the rows carry a size: once, few, many, or a class if the clone is expanded.

v_gene	abundance	d_gene	j_gene	CDR3aa	CDR3nt
TRBV5-4	NA	TRBD2	TRBJ2-1	CASSPTSGSENEQFF	TGTGCCAGCAGCCCTACTAGCGGGAGTGAGAATGAGCAGTTCTTC
TRBV7-3	few	TRBD2	TRBJ2-3	CASSSSSGARDTQYF	TGTGCCAGCAGCTCCTCTAGCGGGGCACGGGATACGCAGTATTTT
TRBV9	NA	NA	TRBJ2-3	CASSSSKQGTSTDTQYF	TGTGCCAGCAGCTCTTCCAAACAGGGTACTAGCACAGATACGCAGTATTTT
TRBV30	NA	NA	TRBJ1-2	CAWSSRAGKYGYTF	TGTGCCTGGAGTTCAAGGGCAGGGAAGTATGGCTACACCTTC
TRBV5-4	NA	TRBD2	TRBJ2-1	CASSLHTGGFYEQFF	TGTGCCAGCAGCTTGCATACGGGGGGGTTCTATGAGCAGTTCTTC
TRBV20-1	NA	NA	TRBJ1-2	CSASMGRGYTF	TGCAGTGCCTCGATGGGGAGAGGCTACACCTTC
TRBV6-5	NA	TRBD1	TRBJ2-1	CASSSQGAHEQFF	TGTGCCAGCAGTTCACAGGGGGCTCATGAGCAGTTCTTC
TRBV19	NA	TRBD1	TRBJ2-7	CASSISGRDRQDF	TGTGCCAGTAGTATCTCCGGCCGGGACAGGCAGGACTTC
TRBV5-1	NA	NA	TRBJ2-7	CASSLGQGSKVYEQYF	TGCGCCAGCAGCTTGGGTCAGGGTAGTAAGGTCTACGAGCAGTACTTC
TRBV7-2	NA	NA	TRBJ2-7	CASSLEFPYEQYF	TGTGCCAGCAGCTTAGAATTCCCATACGAGCAGTACTTC
TRBV7-2	few	TRBD2	TRBJ2-1	CASSGGGVQFF	TGTGCCAGCAGCGGGGGGGGAGTGCAGTTCTTC
TRBV30	NA	NA	TRBJ1-6	CAWSPSRDSPLHF	TGTGCCTGGAGTCCGTCTCGGGATTCACCCCTCCACTTT
TRBV9	NA	NA	TRBJ2-1	CASSSPPAGQHSYNEQFF	TGTGCCAGCAGCTCCCCCCCGGCTGGACAGCACTCCTACAATGAGCAGTTCTTC
TRBV15	NA	TRBD2	TRBJ2-2	CATKRELNTGELFF	TGTGCCACCAAGCGGGAGCTAAACACCGGGGAGCTGTTTTTT
TRBV7-3	NA	NA	TRBJ2-2	CASSNYGGTTGELFF	TGTGCCAGCAGCAACTACGGGGGAACGACCGGGGAGCTGTTTTTT
TRBV5-4	NA	TRBD1	TRBJ1-2	CASSLTGTGFYGYTF	TGTGCCAGCAGCTTGACCGGGACAGGATTCTATGGCTACACCTTC
TRBV25-1	NA	TRBD2	TRBJ2-1	CASNRGASGGNEQFF	TGTGCCAGCAACAGAGGGGCTAGCGGGGGCAATGAGCAGTTCTTC
TRBV11-2	few	TRBD2	TRBJ2-5	CASSPRVGGETQYF	TGTGCCAGCAGCCCCAGGGTGGGGGGGGAGACCCAGTACTTC
TRBV2	NA	NA	TRBJ1-1	CASSEEWRALGAFF	TGTGCCAGCAGTGAAGAATGGAGGGCCTTAGGGGCTTTCTTT
TRBV9	NA	TRBD1	TRBJ1-3	CASSVADRGYGNTIYF	TGTGCCAGCAGCGTAGCCGACAGGGGGTATGGAAACACCATATATTTT
TRBV5-1	NA	TRBD1	TRBJ2-3	CASSSTGGSGDTQYF	TGCGCCAGCAGCTCTACAGGGGGCTCGGGAGATACGCAGTATTTT
TRBV9	NA	TRBD1	TRBJ1-2	CASSEGGEAGYTF	TGTGCCAGCAGCGAAGGGGGCGAGGCTGGCTACACCTTC
TRBV4-2	few	TRBD2	TRBJ2-1	CASSPSGGSYSYNEQFF	TGTGCCAGCAGCCCCTCGGGGGGTTCGTACTCCTACAATGAGCAGTTCTTC
TRBV4-1	NA	NA	TRBJ2-7	CASSQVGASSYEQYF	TGCGCCAGCAGCCAAGTTGGGGCTAGCTCCTACGAGCAGTACTTC
TRBV9	NA	TRBD1	TRBJ1-3	CASSSRQGAGNTIYF	TGTGCCAGCAGCTCACGACAGGGGGCGGGGAACACCATATATTTT
TRBV6-5	NA	NA	TRBJ2-2	CASSYSPRTVTGELFF	TGTGCCAGCAGTTACTCCCCCCGGACAGTCACCGGGGAGCTGTTTTTT
TRBV6-6	NA	NA	TRBJ2-7	CASSYDSALSYEQYF	TGTGCCAGCAGTTACGACAGCGCCCTCTCCTACGAGCAGTACTTC
TRBV4-3	NA	NA	TRBJ2-7	CASSQEGASSYEQYF	TGCGCCAGCAGCCAAGAAGGGGCTAGCTCCTACGAGCAGTACTTC